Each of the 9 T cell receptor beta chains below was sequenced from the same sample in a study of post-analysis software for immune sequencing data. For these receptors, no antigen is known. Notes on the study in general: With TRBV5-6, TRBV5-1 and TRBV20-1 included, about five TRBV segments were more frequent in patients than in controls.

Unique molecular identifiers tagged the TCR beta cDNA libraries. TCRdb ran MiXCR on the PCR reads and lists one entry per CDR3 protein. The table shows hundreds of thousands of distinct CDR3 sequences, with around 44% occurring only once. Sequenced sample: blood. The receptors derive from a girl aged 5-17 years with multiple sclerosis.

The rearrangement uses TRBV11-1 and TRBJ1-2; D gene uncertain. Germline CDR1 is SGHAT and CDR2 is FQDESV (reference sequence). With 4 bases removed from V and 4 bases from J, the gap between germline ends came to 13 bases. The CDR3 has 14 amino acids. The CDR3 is CASSSSSARYGYTF. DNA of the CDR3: TGTGCCAGCAGCTCGTCATCAGCTCGCTATGGCTACACCTTC.

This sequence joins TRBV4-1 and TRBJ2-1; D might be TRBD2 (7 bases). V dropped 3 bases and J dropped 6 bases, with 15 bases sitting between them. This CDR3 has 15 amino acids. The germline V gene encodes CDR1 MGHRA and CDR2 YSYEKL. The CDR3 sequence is CASSQTPGGFNEQFF. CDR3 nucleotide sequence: TGCGCCAGCAGCCAGACACCGGGGGGCTTCAATGAGCAGTTCTTC.

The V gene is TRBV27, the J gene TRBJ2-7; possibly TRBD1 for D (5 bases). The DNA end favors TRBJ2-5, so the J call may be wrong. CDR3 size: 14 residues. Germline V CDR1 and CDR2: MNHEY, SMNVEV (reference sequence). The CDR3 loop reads CASRGRYPRETQYF. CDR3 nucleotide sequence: TGTGCCAGCAGGGGGCGGTACCCTAGGGAGACCCAGTACTTC.

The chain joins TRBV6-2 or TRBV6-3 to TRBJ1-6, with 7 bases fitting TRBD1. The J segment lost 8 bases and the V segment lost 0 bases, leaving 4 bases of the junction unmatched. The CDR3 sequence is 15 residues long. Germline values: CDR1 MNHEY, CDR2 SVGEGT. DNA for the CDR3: TGTGCCAGCAGTTACTCCGGCAGGGGGGATTCACCCCTCCACTTT. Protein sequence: CASSYSGRGDSPLHF.

The CDR3 region has the DNA TGCAGCGTTGAACTTGGTACAGTATTTTCCTCTGGGGCCAACGTCCTGACTTTC. This codes for CSVELGTVFSSGANVLTF. The chain combines TRBV29-1 with TRBJ2-6; D not resolved. V was clipped by 2 bases and J by 0 bases, with 17 bases between them. CDR3 size: 18 residues. CDR1 is SQVTM, CDR2 ANQGSEA, per germline.

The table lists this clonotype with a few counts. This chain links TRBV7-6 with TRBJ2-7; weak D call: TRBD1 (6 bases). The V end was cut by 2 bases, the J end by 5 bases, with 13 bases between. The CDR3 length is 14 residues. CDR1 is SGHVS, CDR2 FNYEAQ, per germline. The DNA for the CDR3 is TGTGCCAGCAGCTTAAAACAGGGCGGCGACGAGCAGTACTTC. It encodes CASSLKQGGDEQYF. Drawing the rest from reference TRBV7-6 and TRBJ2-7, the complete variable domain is GAGVSQSPRYKVTKRGQDVALRCDPISGHVSLYWYRQALGQGPEFLTYFNYEAQQDKSGLPNDRFSAERPEGSISTLTIQRTEQRDSAMYRCASSLKQGGDEQYFGPGTRLTVT.

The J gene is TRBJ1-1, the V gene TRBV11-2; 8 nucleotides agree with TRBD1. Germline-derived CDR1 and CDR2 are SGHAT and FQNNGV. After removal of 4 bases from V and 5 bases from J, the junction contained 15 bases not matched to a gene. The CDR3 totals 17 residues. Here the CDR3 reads CASSSSGDRSSRTEAFF. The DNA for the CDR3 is TGTGCCAGCAGCTCTAGCGGGGACAGGTCTAGTAGGACTGAAGCTTTCTTT.

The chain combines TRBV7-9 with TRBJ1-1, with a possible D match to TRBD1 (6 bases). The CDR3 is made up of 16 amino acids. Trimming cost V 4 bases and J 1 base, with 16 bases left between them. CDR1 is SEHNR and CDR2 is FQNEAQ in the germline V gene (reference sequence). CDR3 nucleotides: TGTGCCAGCAGCTGGGGACAATTGGCCACGAACACTGAAGCTTTCTTT. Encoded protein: CASSWGQLATNTEAFF. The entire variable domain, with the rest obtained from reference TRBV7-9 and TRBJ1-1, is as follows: DTGVSQNPRHKITKRGQNVTFRCDPISEHNRLYWYRQTLGQGPEFLTYFQNEAQLEKSRLLSDRFSAERPKGSFSTLEIQRTEQGDSAMYLCASSWGQLATNTEAFFGQGTRLTVV.

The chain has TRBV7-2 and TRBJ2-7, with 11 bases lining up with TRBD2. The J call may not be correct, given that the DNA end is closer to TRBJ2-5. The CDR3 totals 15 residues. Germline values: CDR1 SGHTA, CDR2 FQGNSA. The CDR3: CASRRSGTSGGTQYF. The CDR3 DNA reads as TGTGCCAGCAGGCGATCGGGGACTAGCGGTGGGACCCAGTACTTC.